Each of the 20 T cell receptor beta chains below was sequenced from the same sample in a study of T-cell memory formation after mild COVID-19. TCRdb reanalysed the 5' RACE reads using MiXCR and keeps one entry per CDR3 protein. The sample has 550,000 to 600,000 distinct CDR3 sequences, roughly 17% seen once. The sequenced material came from PBMCs or a T cell subset sorted from them (not recorded which). The receptors come from an adult woman who had mild COVID-19 (a few samples of this study predate the infection). Cell type and time point are not known.

The table lists this clonotype with a few counts. The chain couples TRBV3-1 to TRBJ2-1; D may be TRBD1 (6 bases). V was clipped by 4 bases and J by 3 bases, with 28 bases between them. Germline CDR1 reads LGHDT; CDR2 reads YNNKEL (reference sequence). This CDR3 comprises 20 residues. The CDR3 nucleotides read TGTGCCAGCAGCCGGGGGCAGGTCCATGCTAGTTCATACTACTACAATGAGCAGTTCTTC. This translates into CASSRGQVHASSYYYNEQFF.

V is TRBV29-1 and J is TRBJ2-3; possibly TRBD2 for D (5 bases). CDR1 SQVTM and CDR2 ANQGSEA come from the germline V gene. There are 14 residues in the CDR3. The germline V and J ends were trimmed by 7 bases and 3 bases, with 17 bases remaining between them. Here the CDR3 DNA reads TGCAGCGGGAGGAAGGGCCAGGTGACAGATACGCAGTATTTT. It specifies CSGRKGQVTDTQYF.

The chain carries TRBV6-5 and TRBJ1-1, with D perhaps TRBD1 (6 bases). The CDR3 covers 14 residues. V was trimmed by 5 bases and J by 3 bases, leaving 13 bases between them. CDR1 MNHEY and CDR2 SVGAGI come from the germline V gene. CDR3 in amino acids: CASSPGQLDTEAFF. Here the CDR3 DNA reads TGTGCCAGCAGTCCCGGACAGTTGGACACTGAAGCTTTCTTT.

This clonotype has just a few counts. The V call is TRBV6-5, the J call TRBJ2-1, with 14 bases identical to TRBD2. Germline V gene lookup returns CDR1 MNHEY and CDR2 SVGAGI. The CDR3 is 17 amino acids. The J segment lost 6 bases and the V segment lost 2 bases, leaving 6 bases of the junction unmatched. The CDR3 DNA reads TGTGCCAGCAGTTACGGGACTAGCGGGAGTACGATCAATGAGCAGTTCTTC. Protein sequence: CASSYGTSGSTINEQFF.

The chain employs TRBV5-1 and TRBJ1-2, with 7 bases fitting TRBD1. CDR1 is SGHRS and CDR2 is YFSETQ in the germline V gene. The ends lost 7 bases at V and 3 bases at J; junction bases unmatched: 0. The CDR3 runs 11 residues. Here the CDR3 DNA reads TGCGCCAGCGGGACAGACTATGGCTACACCTTC. Translating it yields CASGTDYGYTF.

In this sample, this clonotype turned up a few times. The chain uses TRBV6-5 and TRBJ1-1; possible D gene TRBD1, 5 bases. Trimming stripped 6 bases from V and 1 base from J, with 21 bases between. Germline CDR1 is MNHEY and CDR2 is SVGAGI. The CDR3 extends over 17 amino acids. The CDR3 region is CASSHLSRQRTNTEAFF. Here the CDR3 DNA reads TGTGCCAGCAGCCACCTTTCGAGACAGAGGACGAACACTGAAGCTTTCTTT.

Ten or more counts support this clonotype. Here the CDR3 reads CASSQVGLGADTQYF. The CDR3, as DNA: TGCGCCAGCAGCCAAGTGGGACTAGGTGCAGATACGCAGTATTTT. The V call is TRBV4-1, the J call TRBJ2-3; 8 nucleotides line up with TRBD2. This CDR3 region has 15 residues. J gave up 4 bases and V 1 base, and 4 bases lay outside the gene matches. Germline CDR1 is MGHRA and CDR2 is YSYEKL.

This clonotype has more than one count but fewer than ten. The CDR3 DNA follows: TGTGCCAGCAGCGTTAGAGAGGGTCGGGGCGGCTACGAGCAGTACTTC. Translated, it gives CASSVREGRGGYEQYF. V usage is TRBV7-9 and J usage is TRBJ2-7; either TRBD1 or TRBD2 may fit D (5 bases each). Trimming pared 5 bases from V and 3 bases from J, leaving 20 bases between. The CDR3 contains 16 residues. Germline assignment: CDR1 SEHNR and CDR2 FQNEAQ (reference sequence).

This clonotype has a handful of counts. The chain links TRBV11-2 to TRBJ2-5, with D tentatively TRBD1 (6 bases). CDR1 and CDR2 (germline): SGHAT, FQNNGV. V was trimmed by 5 bases and J by 3 bases, leaving 16 bases between them. The CDR3 has 15 residues. CDR3 sequence (DNA): TGTGCCAGCAGCCGACTCCGGGACAAGAAAGAGACCCAGTACTTC. Translating gives CASSRLRDKKETQYF.

The chain recombines TRBV2 with TRBJ1-5; D is possibly TRBD1 (6 bases). Germline CDR1 SNHLY, CDR2 FYNNEI. The CDR3 loop spans 16 amino acids. The germline V and J ends were trimmed by 5 bases and 0 bases, with 14 bases remaining between them. CDR3 coding DNA: TGTGCCAGCAGTACAAGCCTGGACAGTAGCAATCAGCCCCAGCATTTT. Protein: CASSTSLDSSNQPQHF.

This clonotype was seen more than once but under ten times. V is TRBV7-8 and J is TRBJ2-5, with no clear D. The CDR3 loop spans 12 amino acids. V lost 5 bases and J 5 bases, leaving 9 bases between the germline ends. Germline CDR1 is SGHVS and CDR2 is FQNEAQ. The CDR3 bases are TGTGCCAGCAGCAGGGTGGTTGAGACCCAGTACTTC. Translation: CASSRVVETQYF.

This clonotype was recorded a few times. V and J are TRBV18 and TRBJ2-7, with TRBD2 matching 11 bases. V trimming: 1 base; J trimming: 3 bases; junction bases outside the gene matches: 2. There are 15 residues in the CDR3. The germline V gene encodes CDR1 KGHSH and CDR2 LQKENI. CDR3: CASSPRSGRDYEQYF. The CDR3, as DNA: TGTGCCAGCTCACCACGTAGCGGGAGGGACTACGAGCAGTACTTC.

This clonotype was counted between two and nine times. The chain combines TRBV25-1 with TRBJ2-1; 7 nucleotides line up with TRBD1. The CDR3 contains 15 residues. Unmatched junction bases numbered 11, after V lost 2 bases and J lost 10 bases. Germline-derived CDR1 and CDR2 are MGHDK and SYGVNS. CDR3 sequence (DNA): TGTGCCAGCAGTGAAATCGGGACAGCTGAACGGGAGCAGTTCTTC. Amino acids: CASSEIGTAEREQFF.

The chain is built from TRBV7-9 and TRBJ2-3, with 7 bases that match TRBD2. J gave up 6 bases and V 1 base, and 7 bases lay outside the gene matches. This CDR3 has 15 residues. Germline values: CDR1 SEHNR, CDR2 FQNEAQ (reference sequence). The CDR3 sequence is CASSLGREKGDTQYF. CDR3 DNA: TGTGCCAGCAGCTTAGGGCGGGAGAAGGGCGATACGCAGTATTTT.

The sample holds a few counts of this clonotype. This CDR3 reads CASSSPWGTGGYEQYF. As DNA, the CDR3 is TGTGCCAGCAGCTCCCCCTGGGGGACAGGGGGCTACGAGCAGTACTTC. This chain uses TRBV7-2 with TRBJ2-7; 11 bases are shared with TRBD1. Trimming removed 4 bases from V and 3 bases from J; junction bases left unmatched: 8. The CDR3 has 16 amino acids. Germline V CDR1 and CDR2: SGHTA, FQGNSA. Complete variable domain (other parts from reference TRBV7-2 and TRBJ2-7): GAGVSQSPSNKVTEKGKDVELRCDPISGHTALYWYRQSLGQGLEFLIYFQGNSAPDKSGLPSDRFSAERTGGSVSTLTIQRTQQEDSAVYLCASSSPWGTGGYEQYFGPGTRLTVT.

This clonotype was counted only a few times. The V gene is TRBV5-1, the J gene TRBJ2-1, with 11 nucleotides matching TRBD2. Germline-derived CDR1 and CDR2 are SGHRS and YFSETQ. This CDR3 comprises 17 residues. Trimming cost V 2 bases and J 3 bases; bases outside gene matches: 7. The CDR3 here is CASSLKMGLADYNEQFF. The CDR3 coding sequence is TGCGCCAGCAGCTTAAAGATGGGACTAGCGGACTACAATGAGCAGTTCTTC.

This clonotype was observed a few times. The chain employs TRBV27 and TRBJ2-7; TRBD1 might be the D (6 bases). The CDR3 is made up of 15 amino acids. The V end lost 5 bases, the J end lost 9 bases, and 23 bases lay between the germline ends. CDR1 and CDR2 (germline): MNHEY, SMNVEV (reference sequence). CDR3 DNA sequence: TGTGCCAGCAGTCCCCACGCAGGGGTGTTTACGGGGCAGTACTTC. This translates into CASSPHAGVFTGQYF.

The chain uses TRBV12-3 or TRBV12-4 and TRBJ1-1, with D uncertain. The CDR3 sequence is 14 residues long. The V end was cut by 5 bases, the J end by 1 base, with 11 bases between. CDR3 nucleotide sequence: TGTGCCAGCAGTCCGCAAATGGGGAACACTGAAGCTTTCTTT. Protein sequence: CASSPQMGNTEAFF.

This clonotype occurred a few times. The chain is built from TRBV5-1 and TRBJ2-5; D is perhaps TRBD1 or TRBD2 (6 bases each). The CDR3 spans 17 residues. Trimming shortened V by 0 bases and J by 2 bases, and 17 bases separated the two germline ends. Germline CDR1 SGHRS, CDR2 YFSETQ. DNA for the CDR3: TGCGCCAGCAGCTTGGCCGGGGGCTCCTTCCGACAAGAGACCCAGTACTTC. Protein sequence: CASSLAGGSFRQETQYF.

This sequence joins TRBV4-1 and TRBJ2-5; D is unresolved. The V gene's germline CDR1 is MGHRA and CDR2 YSYEKL. Between the trimmed V and J ends, which lost 0 bases and 4 bases, there was a span of 9 bases. The CDR3 has 14 amino acids. The DNA of the CDR3 is TGCGCCAGCAGCCAAGAACAGAGGAGAGAGACCCAGTACTTC. It specifies CASSQEQRRETQYF.